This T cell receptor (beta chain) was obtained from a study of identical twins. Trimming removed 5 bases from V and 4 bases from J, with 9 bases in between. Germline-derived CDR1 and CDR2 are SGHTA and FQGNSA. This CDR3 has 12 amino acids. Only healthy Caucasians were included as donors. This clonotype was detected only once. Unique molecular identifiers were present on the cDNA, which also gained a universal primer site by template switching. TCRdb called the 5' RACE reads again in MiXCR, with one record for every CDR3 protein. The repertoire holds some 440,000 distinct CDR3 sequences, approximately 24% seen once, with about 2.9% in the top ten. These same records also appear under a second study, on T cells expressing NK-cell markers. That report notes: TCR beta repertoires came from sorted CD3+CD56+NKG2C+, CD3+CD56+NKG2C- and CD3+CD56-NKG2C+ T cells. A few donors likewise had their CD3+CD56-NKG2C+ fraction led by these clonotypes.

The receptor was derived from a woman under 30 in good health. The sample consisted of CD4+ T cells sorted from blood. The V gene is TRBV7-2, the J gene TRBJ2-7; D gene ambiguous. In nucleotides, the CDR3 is TGTGCCAGCAGCCCGGTTATTTACGAGCAGTACTTC. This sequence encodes CASSPVIYEQYF.